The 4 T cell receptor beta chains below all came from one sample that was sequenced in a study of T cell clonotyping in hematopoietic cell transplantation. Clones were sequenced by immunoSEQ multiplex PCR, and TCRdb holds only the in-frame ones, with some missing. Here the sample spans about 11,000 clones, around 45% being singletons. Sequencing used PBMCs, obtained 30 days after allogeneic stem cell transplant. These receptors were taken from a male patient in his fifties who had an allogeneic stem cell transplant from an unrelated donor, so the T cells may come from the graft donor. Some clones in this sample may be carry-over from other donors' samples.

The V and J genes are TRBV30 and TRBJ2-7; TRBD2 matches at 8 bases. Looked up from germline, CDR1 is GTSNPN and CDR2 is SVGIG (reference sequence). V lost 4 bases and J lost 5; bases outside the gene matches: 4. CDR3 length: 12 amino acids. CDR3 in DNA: TGTGCCTGGACTCAACTAGCGGACGAGCAGTACTTC. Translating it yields CAWTQLADEQYF.

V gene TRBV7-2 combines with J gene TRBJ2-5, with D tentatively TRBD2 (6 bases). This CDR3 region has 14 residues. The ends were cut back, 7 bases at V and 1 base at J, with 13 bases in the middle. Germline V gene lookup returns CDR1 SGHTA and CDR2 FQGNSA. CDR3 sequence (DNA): TGTGCCAGCAAGGCGGGGACTGTCCAAGAGACCCAGTACTTC. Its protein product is CASKAGTVQETQYF.

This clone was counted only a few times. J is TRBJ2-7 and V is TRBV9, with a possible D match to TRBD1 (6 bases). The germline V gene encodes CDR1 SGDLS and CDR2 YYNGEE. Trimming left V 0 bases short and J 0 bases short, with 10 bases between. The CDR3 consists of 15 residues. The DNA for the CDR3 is TGTGCCAGCAGCGTAGCTAAGGACAGCTCCTACGAGCAGTACTTC. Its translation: CASSVAKDSSYEQYF.

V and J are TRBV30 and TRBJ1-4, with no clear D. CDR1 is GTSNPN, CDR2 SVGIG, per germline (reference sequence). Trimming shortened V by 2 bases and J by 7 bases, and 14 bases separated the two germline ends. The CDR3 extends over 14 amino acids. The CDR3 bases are TGTGCCTGGAGTCTCCCTTATTCATGTGAAAAACTGTTTTTT. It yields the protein CAWSLPYSCEKLFF.